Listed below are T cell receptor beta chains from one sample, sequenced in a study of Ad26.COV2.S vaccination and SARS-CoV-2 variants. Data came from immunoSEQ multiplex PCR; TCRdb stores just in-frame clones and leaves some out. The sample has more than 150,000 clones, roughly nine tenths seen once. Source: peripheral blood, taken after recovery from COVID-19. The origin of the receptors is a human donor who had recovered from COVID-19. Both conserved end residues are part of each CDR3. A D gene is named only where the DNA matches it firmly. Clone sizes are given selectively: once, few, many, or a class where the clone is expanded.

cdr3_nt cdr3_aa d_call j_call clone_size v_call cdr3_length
TGTGCCAGCAGTGAAGGGACAGCTAACTCTGGAAACACCATATATTTT CASSEGTANSGNTIYF . TRBJ1-3 . TRBV2 16
TGTGCCAGCCGTTGGGGGAACACTGAAGCTTTCTTT CASRWGNTEAFF . TRBJ1-1 . TRBV2 12
TGTGCCAGCACCCAGGGGGGGGTCCCTCAGCCCCAGCATTTT CASTQGGVPQPQHF TRBD1 TRBJ1-5 . TRBV6-5 14
TGTGCCAGCTCGACGGAAGGGGACGAGCAGTACTTC CASSTEGDEQYF . TRBJ2-7 . TRBV18 12
TGTGCCTGGAGTTTAAGGGGGCGTCGCACAGATACGCAGTATTTT CAWSLRGRRTDTQYF TRBD1 TRBJ2-3 . TRBV30 15
TGTGCCAGCATAAGGGGGGGAGGCCTCCACTTT CASIRGGGLHF . TRBJ1-6 once TRBV6-5 11
TGTGCCAGCAGCCCCCAAGGGACAGGGTCCACAGATACGCAGTATTTT CASSPQGTGSTDTQYF TRBD1 TRBJ2-3 . TRBV14 16
TGTGCCAGCAAACGGGAGGCAGGGACCTACGAGCAGTACTTC CASKREAGTYEQYF TRBD2 TRBJ2-7 . TRBV6-5 14
TGTGCCAGCAGTGACGAGACAGCAAGCTATGGCTACACCTTC CASSDETASYGYTF . TRBJ1-2 few TRBV2 14
TGTGCCAGCAGTTTATTAGCTAGCGGGACAGCAGATACGCAGTATTTT CASSLLASGTADTQYF TRBD2 TRBJ2-3 . TRBV28 16
TGTGCCAGCAGCCAAGTTCTCGGGAGGGAAGAGACCCAGTACTTC CASSQVLGREETQYF TRBD2 TRBJ2-5 . TRBV4-2 15
TGTGCCAGCAGCTTAAGAAGGGGGGAAAATCAGCCCCAGCATTTT CASSLRRGENQPQHF . TRBJ1-5 . TRBV7-2 15
TGTGCCAGCAGCTTACACGGGAGGGGGCCAGGACACAATGAGCAGTTCTTC CASSLHGRGPGHNEQFF . TRBJ2-1 . TRBV7-3 17
TGTGCCAGCAGTTTTCTAGTAGTTTACAATGAGCAGTTCTTC CASSFLVVYNEQFF . TRBJ2-1 . TRBV5-6 14
TGCGCCAGCAGCCCCCGCGGTAACTATGGCTACACCTTC CASSPRGNYGYTF . TRBJ1-2 . TRBV6-5 13
TGTGCCAGCAGTCCTGGACGGGGCAATCAGCCCCAGCATTTT CASSPGRGNQPQHF . TRBJ1-5 . TRBV6-5 14
TGTGCCAGCAGCTTCGGGGGGGGTAGTGAAGAGACCCAGTACTTC CASSFGGGSEETQYF TRBD2 TRBJ2-5 . TRBV7-8 15
TGTGCCACCAGTGATAGCGTGGCACCCCCTAAGGATGGCTACACCTTC CATSDSVAPPKDGYTF . TRBJ1-2 once TRBV24-1 16
TGTGCCAGCAGTGAATCGTCGGGTAGCGGGATTCCATACGAGCAGTACTTC CASSESSGSGIPYEQYF TRBD2 TRBJ2-7 few TRBV6-1 17
TGTGCCAGTAGCATGGGAAACGAGCAGTACTTC CASSMGNEQYF . TRBJ2-7 . TRBV19 11
TGTGCCAGCAGCTCCCTCCCGGATGAGCAGTTCTTC CASSSLPDEQFF . TRBJ2-1 few TRBV7-9 12
TGTGCCAGCAGTGCCTATGAAGCTTTCTTT CASSAYEAFF . TRBJ1-1 . TRBV2 10
TGTGCCAGCAGCTCGGAGGAGGGGGCGCGAAACACCATATATTTT CASSSEEGARNTIYF TRBD1 TRBJ1-3 few TRBV5-4 15
TGTGCCAGCAGCCCAGGACAGTTTAATTCACCCCTCCACTTT CASSPGQFNSPLHF . TRBJ1-6 few TRBV3-1/TRBV3-2 14
TGTGCCAGCAGCTATAGCGGGAGGGCCAAAAACATTCAGTACTTC CASSYSGRAKNIQYF TRBD2 TRBJ2-4 . TRBV5-4 15
TGTGCCAGCAGCTTAGGGACAGGGCTCAGTGGCTACACCTTC CASSLGTGLSGYTF TRBD1 TRBJ1-2 . TRBV7-9 14
TGTGCCAGCAGCCCCCTCTCGGGGGGTACCAAAAACATTCAGTACTTC CASSPLSGGTKNIQYF TRBD2 TRBJ2-4 . TRBV14 16
TGTGCCAGCACCATGCCGGGATCTAATTCACCCCTCCACTTT CASTMPGSNSPLHF . TRBJ1-6 . TRBV6-5 14
TGTGCCAGCAGTGTGGGGGGACTCGACAGCCTGGGGCAGTACTTC CASSVGGLDSLGQYF . TRBJ2-7 . TRBV2 15
TGTGCCAGCAGTTCAACGAACTATGGCTACACCTTC CASSSTNYGYTF . TRBJ1-2 . TRBV6-5 12
TGTGCCAGCAGCTTGGAGTTTGAGCAGTTCTTC CASSLEFEQFF . TRBJ2-1 . TRBV5-5 11
TGCGCCAGCAGCCACCTAGCGGGAGGGCCTTTACAAGAGACCCAGTACTTC CASSHLAGGPLQETQYF TRBD2 TRBJ2-5 . TRBV4-1 17
TGTGCCAGTAGTACTTTTCCACTAGCGGGAGGTAATCCAATCCACGAGCAGTACTTC CASSTFPLAGGNPIHEQYF TRBD2 TRBJ2-7 few TRBV19 19
TGTGCCAGCAAGATGGACGGGGACACTGAAGCTTTCTTT CASKMDGDTEAFF . TRBJ1-1 . TRBV2 13
TGCGCCAGCAGCCTGGGGGCGGGGGTAAAAAACGAGCAGTACTTC CASSLGAGVKNEQYF . TRBJ2-7 . TRBV4-1 15
TGTGCCAGCAGCCCCTCGGCGGGGGGGCTAAATGAGCAGTTCTTC CASSPSAGGLNEQFF TRBD2 TRBJ2-1 . TRBV7-3 15
TGTGCCAGCAGCACGTCGGGAAACACCATATATTTT CASSTSGNTIYF . TRBJ1-3 . TRBV2 12